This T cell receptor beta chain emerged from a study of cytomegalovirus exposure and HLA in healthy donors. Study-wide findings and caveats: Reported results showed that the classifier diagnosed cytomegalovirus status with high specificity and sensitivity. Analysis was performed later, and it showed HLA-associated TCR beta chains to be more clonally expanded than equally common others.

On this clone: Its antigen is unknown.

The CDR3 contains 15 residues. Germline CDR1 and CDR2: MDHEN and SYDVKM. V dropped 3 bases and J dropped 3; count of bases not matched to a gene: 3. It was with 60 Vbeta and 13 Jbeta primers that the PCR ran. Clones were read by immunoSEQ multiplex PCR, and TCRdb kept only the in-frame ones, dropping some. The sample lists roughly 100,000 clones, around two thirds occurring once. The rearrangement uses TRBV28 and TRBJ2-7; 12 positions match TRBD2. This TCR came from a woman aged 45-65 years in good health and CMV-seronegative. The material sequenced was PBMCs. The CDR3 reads CASSFGLAGFYEQYF. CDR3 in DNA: TGTGCCAGCAGTTTCGGACTAGCGGGATTCTACGAGCAGTACTTC.